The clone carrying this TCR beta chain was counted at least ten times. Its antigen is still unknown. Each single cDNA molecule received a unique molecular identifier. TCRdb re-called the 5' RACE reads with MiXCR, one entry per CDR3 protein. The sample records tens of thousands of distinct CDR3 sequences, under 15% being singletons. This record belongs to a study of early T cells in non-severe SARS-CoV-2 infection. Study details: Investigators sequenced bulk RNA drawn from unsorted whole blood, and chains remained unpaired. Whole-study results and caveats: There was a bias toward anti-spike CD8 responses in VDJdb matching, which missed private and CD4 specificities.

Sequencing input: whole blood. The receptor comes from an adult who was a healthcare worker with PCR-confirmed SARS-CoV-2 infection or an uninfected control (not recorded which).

The CDR3 spells CASSQDLRNPFTGELFF. The CDR3 DNA reads as TGTGCCAGCAGCCAAGATCTGCGCAACCCGTTCACCGGGGAGCTGTTTTTT. The chain joins TRBV4-2 to TRBJ2-2; D is unresolved. Trimming removed 0 bases at V and 4 bases at J, with 15 bases between. Germline V gene sequence: CDR1 LGHNA, CDR2 YNFKEQ. This CDR3 is built from 17 residues.